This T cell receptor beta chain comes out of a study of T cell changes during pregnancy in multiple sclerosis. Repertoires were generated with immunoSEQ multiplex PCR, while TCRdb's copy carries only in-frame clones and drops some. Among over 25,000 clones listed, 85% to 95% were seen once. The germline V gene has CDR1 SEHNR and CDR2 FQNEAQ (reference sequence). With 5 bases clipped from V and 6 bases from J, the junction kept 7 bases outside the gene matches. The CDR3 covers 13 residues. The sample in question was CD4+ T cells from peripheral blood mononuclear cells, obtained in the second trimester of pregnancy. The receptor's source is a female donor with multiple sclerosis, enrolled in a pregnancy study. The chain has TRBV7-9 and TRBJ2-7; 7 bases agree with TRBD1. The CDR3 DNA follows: TGTGCCAGCAGCCCCGGACAGGACCGCGAGCAGTACTTC. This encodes CASSPGQDREQYF. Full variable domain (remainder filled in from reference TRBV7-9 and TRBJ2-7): DTGVSQNPRHKITKRGQNVTFRCDPISEHNRLYWYRQTLGQGPEFLTYFQNEAQLEKSRLLSDRFSAERPKGSFSTLEIQRTEQGDSAMYLCASSPGQDREQYFGPGTRLTVT.